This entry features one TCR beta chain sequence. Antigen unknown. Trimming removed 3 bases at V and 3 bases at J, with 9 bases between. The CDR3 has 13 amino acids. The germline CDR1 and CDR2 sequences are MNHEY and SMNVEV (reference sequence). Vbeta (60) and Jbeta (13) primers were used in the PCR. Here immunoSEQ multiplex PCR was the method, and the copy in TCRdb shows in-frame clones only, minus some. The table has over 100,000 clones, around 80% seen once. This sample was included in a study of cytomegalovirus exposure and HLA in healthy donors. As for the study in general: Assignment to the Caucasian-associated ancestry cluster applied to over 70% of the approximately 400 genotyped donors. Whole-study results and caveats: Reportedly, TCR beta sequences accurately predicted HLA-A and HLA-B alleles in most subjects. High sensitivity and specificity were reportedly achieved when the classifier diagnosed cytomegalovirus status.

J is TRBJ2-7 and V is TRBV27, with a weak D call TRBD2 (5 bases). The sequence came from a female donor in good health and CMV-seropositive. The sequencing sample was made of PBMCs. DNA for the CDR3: TGTGCCAGCAGTTTTAGCGCTCTCTACGAGCAGTACTTC. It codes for CASSFSALYEQYF.